These 12 T cell receptor beta chains share one sample of origin, sequenced in a study of OX40 agonist ivuxolimab in advanced cancers. Method: immunoSEQ multiplex PCR; TCRdb's copy keeps in-frame clones and lacks some. The sample has 45,000 to 60,000 clones; 91% are singletons. This sample comprised CD4+ or CD8+ T cells sorted from blood, obtained in a trial of the OX40 agonist ivuxolimab. The source is an adult with an advanced solid tumor such as melanoma, head and neck, liver or kidney cancer.

The chain uses TRBV7-9 and TRBJ2-1, with D possibly TRBD1 on 5 matching bases. Trimming took off 4 bases at V and 15 bases at J, with 16 bases between the two ends. Germline V gene sequence: CDR1 SEHNR, CDR2 FQNEAQ (reference sequence). The CDR3 loop spans 12 amino acids. The CDR3 DNA follows: TGTGCCAGCAGCTCCCAAGGGGCCACCCGGTTCTTC. Residues: CASSSQGATRFF.

The rearrangement links TRBV7-9 to TRBJ2-1; 7 nucleotides line up with TRBD1. The CDR3 runs 16 residues. Germline V gene lookup returns CDR1 SEHNR and CDR2 FQNEAQ (reference sequence). V trimming: 5 bases; J trimming: 5 bases; junction bases outside the gene matches: 12. The CDR3 protein is CASSHWVGGSHNEQFF. The DNA for the CDR3 is TGTGCCAGCAGCCACTGGGTAGGGGGCTCGCACAATGAGCAGTTCTTC.

The V call is TRBV6-5, the J call TRBJ2-7; D remains unclear. Trimming took off 5 bases at V and 0 bases at J, with 11 bases between the two ends. This CDR3 has 14 amino acids. Germline V lookup: CDR1 MNHEY, CDR2 SVGAGI. The CDR3 loop is CASSHKVSSYEQYF. Written as DNA, the CDR3 is TGTGCCAGCAGTCACAAAGTCAGCTCCTACGAGCAGTACTTC.

The rearrangement links TRBV18 to TRBJ1-5, with D possibly matching TRBD1 (6 bases). The length of the CDR3 is 15 residues. Germline V gene sequence: CDR1 KGHSH, CDR2 LQKENI. Trimming pared 1 base from V and 3 bases from J, leaving 10 bases between. The CDR3 region has the DNA TGTGCCAGCTCACCACTAGGACAGCTCAATCAGCCCCAGCATTTT. Amino acid sequence: CASSPLGQLNQPQHF.

The chain employs TRBV19 and TRBJ1-5; possible D gene TRBD1, 5 bases. The CDR3 consists of 13 residues. CDR1 is LNHDA, CDR2 SQIVND, per germline (reference sequence). CDR3 sequence reads: CALRPGGNQPQHF. The CDR3 coding sequence is TGTGCTCTTCGCCCGGGGGGCAATCAGCCCCAGCATTTT.

The chain recombines TRBV4-1 with TRBJ2-7, with D tentatively TRBD1 or TRBD2 (5 bases each). CDR3 length: 14 amino acids. Germline values: CDR1 MGHRA, CDR2 YSYEKL. Trimming stripped 4 bases from V and 1 base from J, with 11 bases between. The CDR3, as DNA: TGCGCCAGCAGCCGTGTGGGGGATTCCTACGAGCAGTACTTC. Protein sequence: CASSRVGDSYEQYF.

The V and J genes are TRBV13 and TRBJ2-7; 12 bases map to TRBD2. The CDR3 is 14 amino acids. Losses at the gene ends were 6 bases for V and 6 bases for J; bases not matched to a gene: 6. CDR1 is PRHDT, CDR2 FYEKMQ, per germline (reference sequence). The chain's CDR3 is CASRLAGGVSEQYF. In DNA, the CDR3 is TGTGCCAGCAGACTAGCGGGAGGAGTTAGCGAGCAGTACTTC.

This chain joins TRBV19 and TRBJ1-3; TRBD1 is a possible D gene (5 bases). The CDR3 extends over 14 amino acids. The V and J ends lost 5 bases and 3 bases respectively, with 11 bases between them. Germline lookup yields CDR1 LNHDA and CDR2 SQIVND (reference sequence). Written as DNA, the CDR3 is TGTGCCAGTAGTCCGTGGGACGGTGGAAACACCATATATTTT. Translation gives CASSPWDGGNTIYF.

This chain connects TRBV7-3 to TRBJ2-3; 7 bases align to TRBD2. CDR3 size: 15 residues. With 4 bases clipped from V and 1 base from J, the junction kept 5 bases outside the gene matches. Germline lookup yields CDR1 SGHTA and CDR2 FQGTGA. Written as DNA, the CDR3 is TGTGCCAGCAGCTCCCTAGCGGCGCGCACAGATACGCAGTATTTT. This translates into CASSSLAARTDTQYF.

This clone appeared many times. The chain combines TRBV10-3 with TRBJ2-1; 9 bases fit TRBD1. The V and J ends lost 6 bases and 8 bases, in that order; junction bases with no gene match: 14. Germline V gives CDR1 ENHRY, CDR2 SYGVKD. The CDR3 sequence is 16 residues long. The CDR3 reads CAISPTPGQGLDEQFF. The CDR3 DNA follows: TGTGCCATCAGCCCCACACCGGGACAGGGTCTGGATGAGCAGTTCTTC.

The chain recombines TRBV6-5 with TRBJ2-1, with D hard to call. Germline CDR1 is MNHEY and CDR2 is SVGAGI. V was cut by 3 bases and J by 8 bases, with 11 bases left in between. The CDR3 covers 13 residues. CDR3: CASSYSTSDEQFF. CDR3 DNA sequence: TGTGCCAGCAGTTATTCAACAAGCGATGAGCAGTTCTTC.

This clone was seen more than once but under ten times. A single base separates this from a much larger clone, so it may be a read error. The V gene is TRBV9, the J gene TRBJ1-2, with a tentative D call TRBD1 (5 bases). This CDR3 has 13 amino acids. Trimming took off 3 bases at V and 3 bases at J, with 9 bases between the two ends. Germline-derived CDR1 and CDR2 are SGDLS and YYNGEE. The CDR3 is CASSGGGDYGYTF. The CDR3 DNA follows: TGTGCCAGCAGCGGCGGGGGGGACTATGGCTACACCTTC.